This TCR beta chain was identified in a study of blood T cell repertoires in COVID-19. About the study: Specimens from acute and convalescent COVID-19 originated in the United States, Italy and Spain. Sample material is recorded as cDNA or gDNA derived from T cells, B-cell-depleted T cells, or PBMCs.

Authors' analysis steps: Cell counts per sample came from amplifying reference gene primers. Sequencing used immunoSEQ multiplex PCR; TCRdb keeps in-frame clones, though not all of them. V and J calls plus clone size are reproduced from that table; the DNA served to infer D and trimming. The sample lists around 270,000 clones; around 87% were seen once. CDR3 length: 13 amino acids. V was clipped by 6 bases and J by 7 bases, with 10 bases between them. The specimen was peripheral blood. The TCR originated in a woman between 50 and 59 years old with acute or convalescent COVID-19. The chain carries TRBV12-3 or TRBV12-4 and TRBJ1-6; TRBD1 is a possible D gene (6 bases). The CDR3 here is CASSGDTNSPLHF. The CDR3 DNA reads as TGTGCCAGCAGCGGGGACACCAATTCACCCCTCCACTTT.